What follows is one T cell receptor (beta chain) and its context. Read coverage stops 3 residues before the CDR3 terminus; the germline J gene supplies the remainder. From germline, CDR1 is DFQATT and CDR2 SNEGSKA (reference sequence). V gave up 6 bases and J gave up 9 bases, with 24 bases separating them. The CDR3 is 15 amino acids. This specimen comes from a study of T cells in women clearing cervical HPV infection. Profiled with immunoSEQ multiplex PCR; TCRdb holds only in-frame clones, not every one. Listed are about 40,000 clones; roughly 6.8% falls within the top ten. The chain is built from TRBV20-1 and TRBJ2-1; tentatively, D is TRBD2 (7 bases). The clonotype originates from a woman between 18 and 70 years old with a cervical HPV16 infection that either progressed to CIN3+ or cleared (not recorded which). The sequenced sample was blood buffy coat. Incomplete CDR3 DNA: TGCAGTGCCTCGGGAGGACGGGACAAAATCGGTGAG. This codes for CSASGGRDKIGE. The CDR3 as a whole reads CSASGGRDKIGEQFF.